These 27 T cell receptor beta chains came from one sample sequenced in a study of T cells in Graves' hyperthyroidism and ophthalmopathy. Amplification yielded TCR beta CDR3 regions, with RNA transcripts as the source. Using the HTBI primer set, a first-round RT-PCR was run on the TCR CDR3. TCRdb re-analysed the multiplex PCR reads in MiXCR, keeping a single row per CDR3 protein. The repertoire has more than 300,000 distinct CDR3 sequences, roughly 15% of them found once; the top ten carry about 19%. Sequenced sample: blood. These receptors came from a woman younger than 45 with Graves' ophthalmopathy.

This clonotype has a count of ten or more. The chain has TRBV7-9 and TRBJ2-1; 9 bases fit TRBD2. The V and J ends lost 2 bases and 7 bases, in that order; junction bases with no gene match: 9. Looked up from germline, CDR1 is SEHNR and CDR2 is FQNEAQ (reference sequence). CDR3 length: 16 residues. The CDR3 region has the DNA TGTGCCAGCAGCTTAATCGGGACTAGCAACGTGAATGAGCAGTTCTTC. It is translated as CASSLIGTSNVNEQFF.

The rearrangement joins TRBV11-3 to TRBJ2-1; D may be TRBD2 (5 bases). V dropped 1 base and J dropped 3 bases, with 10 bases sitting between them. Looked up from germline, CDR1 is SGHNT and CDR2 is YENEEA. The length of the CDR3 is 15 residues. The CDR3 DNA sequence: TGTGCCAGCAGCTTAGGTGAGGGCCGCTACAATGAGCAGTTCTTC. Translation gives CASSLGEGRYNEQFF. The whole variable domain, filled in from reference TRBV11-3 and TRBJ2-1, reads EAGVVQSPRYKIIEKKQPVAFWCNPISGHNTLYWYLQNLGQGPELLIRYENEEAVDDSQLPKDRFSAERLKGVDSTLKIQPAELGDSAVYLCASSLGEGRYNEQFFGPGTRLTVL.

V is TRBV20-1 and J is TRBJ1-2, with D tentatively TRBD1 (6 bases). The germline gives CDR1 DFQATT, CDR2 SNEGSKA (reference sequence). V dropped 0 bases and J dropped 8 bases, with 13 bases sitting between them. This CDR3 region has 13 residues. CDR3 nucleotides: TGCAGTGCTAGAGATAGAGGGGGTTACGGCTACACCTTC. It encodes CSARDRGGYGYTF.

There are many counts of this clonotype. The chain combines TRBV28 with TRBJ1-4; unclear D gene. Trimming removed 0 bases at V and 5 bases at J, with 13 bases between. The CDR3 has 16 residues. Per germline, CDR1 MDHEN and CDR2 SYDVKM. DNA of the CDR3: TGTGCCAGCAGTTTATGGAGTGTGGGGAGAAATGAAAAACTGTTTTTT. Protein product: CASSLWSVGRNEKLFF. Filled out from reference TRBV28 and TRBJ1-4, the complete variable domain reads DVKVTQSSRYLVKRTGEKVFLECVQDMDHENMFWYRQDPGLGLRLIYFSYDVKMKEKGDIPEGYSVSREKKERFSLILESASTNQTSMYLCASSLWSVGRNEKLFFGSGTQLSVL.

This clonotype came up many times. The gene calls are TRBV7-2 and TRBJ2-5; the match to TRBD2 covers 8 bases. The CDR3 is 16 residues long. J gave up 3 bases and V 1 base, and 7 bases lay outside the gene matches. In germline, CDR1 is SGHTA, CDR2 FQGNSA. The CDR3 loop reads CASSLGSGGGKETQYF. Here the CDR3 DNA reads TGTGCCAGCAGCTTAGGGTCAGGCGGGGGGAAAGAGACCCAGTACTTC.

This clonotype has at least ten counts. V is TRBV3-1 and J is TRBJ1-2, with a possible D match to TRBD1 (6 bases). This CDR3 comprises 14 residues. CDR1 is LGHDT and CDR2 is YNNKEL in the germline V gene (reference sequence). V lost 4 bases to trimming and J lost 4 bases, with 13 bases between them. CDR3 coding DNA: TGTGCCAGCAGCCTTCTCGGACAGACCTATGGCTACACCTTC. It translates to CASSLLGQTYGYTF.

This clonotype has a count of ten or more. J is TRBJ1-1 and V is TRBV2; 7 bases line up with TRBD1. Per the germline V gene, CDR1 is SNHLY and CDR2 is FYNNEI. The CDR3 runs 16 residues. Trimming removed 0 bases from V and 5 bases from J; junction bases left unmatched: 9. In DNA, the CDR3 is TGTGCCAGCAGTGAAGCGCGAACAGGGGCAAGTACTGAAGCTTTCTTT. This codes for CASSEARTGASTEAFF.

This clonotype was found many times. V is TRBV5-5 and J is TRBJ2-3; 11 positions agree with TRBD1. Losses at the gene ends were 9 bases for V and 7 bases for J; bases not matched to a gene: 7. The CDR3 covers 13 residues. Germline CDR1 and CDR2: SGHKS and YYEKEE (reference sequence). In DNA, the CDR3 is TGTGCCACCCCCGGACAGGGGGCGAATACGCAGTATTTT. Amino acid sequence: CATPGQGANTQYF.

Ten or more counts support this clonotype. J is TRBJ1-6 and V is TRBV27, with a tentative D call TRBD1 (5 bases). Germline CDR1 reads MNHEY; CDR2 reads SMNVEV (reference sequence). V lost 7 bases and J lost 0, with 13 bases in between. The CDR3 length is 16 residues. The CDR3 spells CASIPTALSYNSPLHF. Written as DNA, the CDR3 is TGTGCCAGCATTCCGACAGCGCTCTCCTATAATTCACCCCTCCACTTT.

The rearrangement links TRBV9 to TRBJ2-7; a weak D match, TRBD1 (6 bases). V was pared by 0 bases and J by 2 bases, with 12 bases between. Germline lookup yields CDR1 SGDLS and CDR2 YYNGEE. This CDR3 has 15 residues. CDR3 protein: CASSVDRDSPYEQYF. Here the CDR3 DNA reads TGTGCCAGCAGCGTAGACAGGGATTCTCCCTACGAGCAGTACTTC.

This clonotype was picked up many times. CDR3 sequence (DNA): TGTGCCAGTCGTTCGTATCCCGGGACAGATCCCGAGGGGGAGTACTTC. Protein sequence: CASRSYPGTDPEGEYF. The rearrangement joins TRBV19 to TRBJ2-5; TRBD1 matches at 7 bases. This CDR3 comprises 16 residues. CDR1 and CDR2 (germline): LNHDA, SQIVND (reference sequence). The V gene end was trimmed by 8 bases and the J gene end by 12 bases; junction bases not matched to a gene: 24.

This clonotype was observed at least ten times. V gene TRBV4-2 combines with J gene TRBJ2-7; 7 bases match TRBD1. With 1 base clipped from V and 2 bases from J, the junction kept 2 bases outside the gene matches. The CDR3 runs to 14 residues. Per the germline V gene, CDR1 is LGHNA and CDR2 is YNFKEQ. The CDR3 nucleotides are TGTGCCAGCAGCCAAGGGGACAGTACCTACGAGCAGTACTTC. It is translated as CASSQGDSTYEQYF.

The CDR3, as DNA: TGTGCCAGCAGACCTACTCGGGGGCGGCTAGCGGCCGTCGTTGGCGAGCAGTACTTC. This translates into CASRPTRGRLAAVVGEQYF. The gene calls are TRBV27 and TRBJ2-7, with TRBD2 as a possible D gene (7 bases). The CDR3 has 19 residues. The V gene's germline CDR1 is MNHEY and CDR2 SMNVEV (reference sequence). The ends were cut back, 6 bases at V and 6 bases at J, with 33 bases in the middle.

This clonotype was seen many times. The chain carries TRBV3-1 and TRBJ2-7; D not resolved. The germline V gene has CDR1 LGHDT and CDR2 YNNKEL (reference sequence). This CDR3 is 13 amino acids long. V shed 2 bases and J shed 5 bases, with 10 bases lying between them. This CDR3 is CASSQRSTDEQYF. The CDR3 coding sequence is TGTGCCAGCAGCCAAAGGTCGACGGACGAGCAGTACTTC.

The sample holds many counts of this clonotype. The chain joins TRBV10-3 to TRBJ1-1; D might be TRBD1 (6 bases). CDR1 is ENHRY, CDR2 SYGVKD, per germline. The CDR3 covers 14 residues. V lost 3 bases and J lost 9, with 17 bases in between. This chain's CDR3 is CAISESGGGGKAFF. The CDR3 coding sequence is TGTGCCATCAGTGAATCGGGAGGAGGGGGTAAAGCTTTCTTT.

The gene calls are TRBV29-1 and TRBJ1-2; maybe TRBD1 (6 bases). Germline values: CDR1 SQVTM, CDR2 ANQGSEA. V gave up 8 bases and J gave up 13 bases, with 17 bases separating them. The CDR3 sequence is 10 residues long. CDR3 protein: CSTGDTGATF. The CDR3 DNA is TGCAGCACGGGGGACACCGGGGCCACCTTC.

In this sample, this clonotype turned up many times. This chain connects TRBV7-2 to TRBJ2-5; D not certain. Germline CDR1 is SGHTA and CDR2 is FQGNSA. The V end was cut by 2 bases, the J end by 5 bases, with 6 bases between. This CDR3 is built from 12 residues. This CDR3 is CASSLTLETQYF. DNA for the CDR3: TGTGCCAGCAGCTTAACTCTCGAGACCCAGTACTTC.

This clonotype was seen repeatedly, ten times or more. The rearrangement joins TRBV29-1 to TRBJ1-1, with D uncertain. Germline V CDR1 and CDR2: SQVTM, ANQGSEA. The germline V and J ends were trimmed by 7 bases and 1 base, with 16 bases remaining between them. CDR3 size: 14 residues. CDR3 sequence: CSGRGSLPNTEAFF. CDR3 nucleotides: TGCAGCGGCCGAGGGAGCCTACCGAACACTGAAGCTTTCTTT.

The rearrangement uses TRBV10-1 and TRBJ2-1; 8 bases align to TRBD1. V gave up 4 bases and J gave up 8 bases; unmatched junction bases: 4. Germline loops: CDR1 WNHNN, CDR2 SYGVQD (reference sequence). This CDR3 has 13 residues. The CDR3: CASSAGGQDEQFF. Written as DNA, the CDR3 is TGCGCCAGCAGTGCAGGGGGCCAGGATGAGCAGTTCTTC.

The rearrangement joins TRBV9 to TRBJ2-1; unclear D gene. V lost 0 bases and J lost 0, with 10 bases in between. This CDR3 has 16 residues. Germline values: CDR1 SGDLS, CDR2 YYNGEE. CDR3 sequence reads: CASSVDSGSSYNEQFF. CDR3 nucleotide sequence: TGTGCCAGCAGCGTAGATTCCGGTTCCTCCTACAATGAGCAGTTCTTC.

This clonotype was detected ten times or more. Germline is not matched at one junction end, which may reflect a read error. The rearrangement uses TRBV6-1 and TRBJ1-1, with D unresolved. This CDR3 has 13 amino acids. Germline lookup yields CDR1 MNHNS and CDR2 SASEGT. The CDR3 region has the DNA TGTGCCAGCAGTTTCGAGGAATCCACTGATGCTTTCTTT. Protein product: CASSFEESTDAFF.

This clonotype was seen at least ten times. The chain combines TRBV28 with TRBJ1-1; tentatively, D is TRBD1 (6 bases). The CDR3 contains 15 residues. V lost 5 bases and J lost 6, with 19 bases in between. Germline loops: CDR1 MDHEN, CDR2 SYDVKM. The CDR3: CASSTTGFIYPEAFF. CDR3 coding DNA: TGTGCCAGCAGTACTACAGGGTTTATCTACCCTGAAGCTTTCTTT.

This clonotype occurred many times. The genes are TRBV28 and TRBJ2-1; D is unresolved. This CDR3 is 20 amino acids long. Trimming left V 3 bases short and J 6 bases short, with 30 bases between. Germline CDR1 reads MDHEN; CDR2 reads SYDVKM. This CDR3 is CASSFVRIARNKGVPNEQFF. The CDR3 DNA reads TGTGCCAGCAGTTTTGTAAGGATCGCTAGGAATAAGGGTGTACCCAATGAGCAGTTCTTC.

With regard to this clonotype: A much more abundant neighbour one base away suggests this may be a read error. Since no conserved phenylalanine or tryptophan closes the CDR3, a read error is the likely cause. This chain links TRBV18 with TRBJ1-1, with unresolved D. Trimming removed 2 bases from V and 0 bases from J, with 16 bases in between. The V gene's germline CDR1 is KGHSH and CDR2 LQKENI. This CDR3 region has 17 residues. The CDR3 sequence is CASSPVSSVPMNTEAFL. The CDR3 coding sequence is TGTGCCAGCTCACCAGTTAGTTCAGTCCCCATGAACACTGAAGCTTTCCTT.

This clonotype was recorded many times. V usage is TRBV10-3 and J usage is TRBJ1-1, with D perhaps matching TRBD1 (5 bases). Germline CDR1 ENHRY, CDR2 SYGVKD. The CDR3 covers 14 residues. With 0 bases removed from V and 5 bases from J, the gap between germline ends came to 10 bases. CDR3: CAISESRGRTEAFF. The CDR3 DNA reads TGTGCCATCAGTGAGTCACGGGGGAGGACTGAAGCTTTCTTT.

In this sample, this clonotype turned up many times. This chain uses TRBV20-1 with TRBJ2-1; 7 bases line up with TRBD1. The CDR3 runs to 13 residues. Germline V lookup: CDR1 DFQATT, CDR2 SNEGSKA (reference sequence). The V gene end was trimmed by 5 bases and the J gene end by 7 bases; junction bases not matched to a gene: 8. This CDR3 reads CSAHLDRNNEQFF. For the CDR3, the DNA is TGCAGTGCTCACTTGGACAGGAATAATGAGCAGTTCTTC.

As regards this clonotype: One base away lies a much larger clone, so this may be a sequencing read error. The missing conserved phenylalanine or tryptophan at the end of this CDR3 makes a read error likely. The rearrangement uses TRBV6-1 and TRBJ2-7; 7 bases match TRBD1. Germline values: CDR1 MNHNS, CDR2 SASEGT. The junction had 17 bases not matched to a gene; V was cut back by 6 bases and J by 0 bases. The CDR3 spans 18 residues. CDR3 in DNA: TGTGCCAGCAGCCACGAGGCGGAACAGGGGACCATCTCCTACGAGCAGTACCTC. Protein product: CASSHEAEQGTISYEQYL.